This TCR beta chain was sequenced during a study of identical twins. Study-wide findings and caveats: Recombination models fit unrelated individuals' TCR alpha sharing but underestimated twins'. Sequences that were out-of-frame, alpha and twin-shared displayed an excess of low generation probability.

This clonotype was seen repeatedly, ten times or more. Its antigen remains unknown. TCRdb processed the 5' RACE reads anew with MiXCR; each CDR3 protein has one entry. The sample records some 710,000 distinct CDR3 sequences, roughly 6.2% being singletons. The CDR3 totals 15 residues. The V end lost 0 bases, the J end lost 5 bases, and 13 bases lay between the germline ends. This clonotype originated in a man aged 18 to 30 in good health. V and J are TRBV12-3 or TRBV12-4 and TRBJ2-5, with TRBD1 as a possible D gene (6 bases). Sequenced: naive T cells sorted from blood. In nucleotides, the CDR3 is TGTGCCAGCAGTTTAGCCAGGGGCGTAGGGGAGACCCAGTACTTC. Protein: CASSLARGVGETQYF.